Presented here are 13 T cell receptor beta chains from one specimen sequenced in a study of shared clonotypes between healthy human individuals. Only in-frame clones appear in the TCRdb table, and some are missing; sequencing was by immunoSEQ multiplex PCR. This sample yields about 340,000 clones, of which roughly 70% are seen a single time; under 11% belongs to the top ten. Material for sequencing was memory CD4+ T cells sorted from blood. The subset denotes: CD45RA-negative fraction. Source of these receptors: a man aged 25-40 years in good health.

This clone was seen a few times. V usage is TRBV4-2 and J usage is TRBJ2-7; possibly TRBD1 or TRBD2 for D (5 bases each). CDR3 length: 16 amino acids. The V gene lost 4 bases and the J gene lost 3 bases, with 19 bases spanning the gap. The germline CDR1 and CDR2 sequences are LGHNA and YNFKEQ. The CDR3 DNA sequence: TGTGCCAGCAGCCCGAGGGGCCAACTCGCCCTCTACGAGCAGTACTTC. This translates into CASSPRGQLALYEQYF.

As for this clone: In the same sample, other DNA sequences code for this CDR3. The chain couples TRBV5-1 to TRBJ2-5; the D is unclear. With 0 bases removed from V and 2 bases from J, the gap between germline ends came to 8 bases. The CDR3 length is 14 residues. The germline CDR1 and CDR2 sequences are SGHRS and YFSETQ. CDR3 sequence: CASSLGGSQETQYF. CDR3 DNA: TGCGCCAGCAGCTTGGGGGGTAGTCAAGAGACCCAGTACTTC.

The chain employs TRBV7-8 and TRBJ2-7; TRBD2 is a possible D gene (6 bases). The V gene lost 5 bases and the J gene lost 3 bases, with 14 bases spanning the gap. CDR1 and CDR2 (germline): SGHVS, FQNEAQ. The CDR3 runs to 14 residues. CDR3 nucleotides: TGTGCCAGCAGCACTCGGACTAAGCTCTACGAGCAGTACTTC. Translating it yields CASSTRTKLYEQYF.

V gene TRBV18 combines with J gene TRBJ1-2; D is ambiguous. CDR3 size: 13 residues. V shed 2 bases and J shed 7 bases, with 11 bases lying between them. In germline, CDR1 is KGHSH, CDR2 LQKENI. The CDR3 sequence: CASSPGRRSGYTF. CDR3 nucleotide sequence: TGTGCCAGCTCACCAGGCAGGAGGAGTGGCTACACCTTC.

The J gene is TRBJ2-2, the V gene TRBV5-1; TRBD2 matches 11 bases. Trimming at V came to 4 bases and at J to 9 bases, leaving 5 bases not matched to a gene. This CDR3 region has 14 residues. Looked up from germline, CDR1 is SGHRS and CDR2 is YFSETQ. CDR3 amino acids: CASSGTSGSRELFF. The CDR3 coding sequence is TGCGCCAGCAGCGGTACTAGCGGGAGCAGGGAGCTGTTTTTT.

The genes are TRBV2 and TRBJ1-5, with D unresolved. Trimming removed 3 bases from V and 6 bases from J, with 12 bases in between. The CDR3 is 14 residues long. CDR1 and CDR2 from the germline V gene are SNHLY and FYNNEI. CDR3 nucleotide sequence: TGTGCCAGCAGTGACCCCTATGGTAGTCAGCCCCAGCATTTT. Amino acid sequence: CASSDPYGSQPQHF. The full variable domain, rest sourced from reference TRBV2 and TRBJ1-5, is EPEVTQTPSHQVTQMGQEVILRCVPISNHLYFYWYRQILGQKVEFLVSFYNNEISEKSEIFDDQFSVERPDGSNFTLKIRSTKLEDSAMYFCASSDPYGSQPQHFGDGTRLSIL.

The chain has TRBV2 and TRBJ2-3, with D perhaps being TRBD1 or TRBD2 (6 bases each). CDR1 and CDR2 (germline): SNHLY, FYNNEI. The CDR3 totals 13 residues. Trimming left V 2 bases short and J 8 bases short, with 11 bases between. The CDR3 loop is CASSERGLGTQYF. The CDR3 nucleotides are TGTGCCAGCAGTGAACGGGGGCTTGGTACGCAGTATTTT.

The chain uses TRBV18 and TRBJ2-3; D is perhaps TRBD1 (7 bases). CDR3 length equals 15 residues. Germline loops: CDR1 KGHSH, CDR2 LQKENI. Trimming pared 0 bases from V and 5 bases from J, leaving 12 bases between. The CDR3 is CASSPPRGREDTQYF. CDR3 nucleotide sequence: TGTGCCAGCTCACCACCGAGGGGGCGGGAAGATACGCAGTATTTT. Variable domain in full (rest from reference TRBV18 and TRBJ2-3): NAGVMQNPRHLVRRRGQEARLRCSPMKGHSHVYWYRQLPEEGLKFMVYLQKENIIDESGMPKERFSAEFPKEGPSILRIQQVVRGDSAAYFCASSPPRGREDTQYFGPGTRLTVL.

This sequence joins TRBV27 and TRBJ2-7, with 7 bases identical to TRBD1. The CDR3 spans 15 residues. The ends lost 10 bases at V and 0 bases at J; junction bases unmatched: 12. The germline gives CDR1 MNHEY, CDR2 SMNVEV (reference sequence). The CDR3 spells CATQSQGQYSYEQYF. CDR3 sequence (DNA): TGTGCCACCCAATCCCAGGGACAGTACTCCTACGAGCAGTACTTC.

The CDR3 region is CASSILQGTTEAFF. CDR3 bases: TGTGCCAGTAGTATCCTTCAGGGGACCACTGAAGCTTTCTTT. The chain is built from TRBV19 and TRBJ1-1, with D perhaps TRBD1 (6 bases). Germline values: CDR1 LNHDA, CDR2 SQIVND (reference sequence). V was trimmed by 3 bases and J by 4 bases, leaving 12 bases between them. The CDR3 runs to 14 residues.

DNA of the CDR3: TGTGCCAGCCGGGGGGACTCCCGATGGGGAGGTGAGCAGTACTTC. The encoded protein is CASRGDSRWGGEQYF. This rearrangement joins TRBV28 to TRBJ2-7; 7 bases agree with TRBD2. Germline assignment: CDR1 MDHEN and CDR2 SYDVKM. This CDR3 comprises 15 residues. The J segment lost 7 bases and the V segment lost 8 bases, leaving 17 bases of the junction unmatched.

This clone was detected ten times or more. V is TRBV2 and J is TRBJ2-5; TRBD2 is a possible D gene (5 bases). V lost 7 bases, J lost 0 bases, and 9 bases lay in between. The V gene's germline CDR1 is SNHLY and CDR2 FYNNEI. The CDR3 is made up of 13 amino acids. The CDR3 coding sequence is TGTGCCAGCATGTGGAGGAACCAAGAGACCCAGTACTTC. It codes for CASMWRNQETQYF.

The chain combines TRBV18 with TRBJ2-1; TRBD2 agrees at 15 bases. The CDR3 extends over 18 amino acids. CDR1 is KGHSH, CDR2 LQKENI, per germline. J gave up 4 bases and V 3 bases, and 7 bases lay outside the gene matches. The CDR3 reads CASSPFAGTSGGYNEQFF. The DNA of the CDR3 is TGTGCCAGCTCACCTTTCGCCGGGACTAGCGGGGGGTACAATGAGCAGTTCTTC.